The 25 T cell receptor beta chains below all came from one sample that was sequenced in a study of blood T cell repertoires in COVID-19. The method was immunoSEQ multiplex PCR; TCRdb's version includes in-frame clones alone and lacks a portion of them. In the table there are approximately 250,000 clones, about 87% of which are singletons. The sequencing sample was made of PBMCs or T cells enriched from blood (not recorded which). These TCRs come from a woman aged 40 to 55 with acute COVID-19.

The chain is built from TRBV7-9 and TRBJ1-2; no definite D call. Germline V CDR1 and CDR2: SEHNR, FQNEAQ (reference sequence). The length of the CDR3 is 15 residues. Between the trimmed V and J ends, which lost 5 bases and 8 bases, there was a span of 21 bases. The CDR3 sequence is CASSHPEFSRGGYTF. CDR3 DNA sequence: TGTGCCAGCAGCCACCCGGAGTTTTCGCGAGGGGGCTACACCTTC.

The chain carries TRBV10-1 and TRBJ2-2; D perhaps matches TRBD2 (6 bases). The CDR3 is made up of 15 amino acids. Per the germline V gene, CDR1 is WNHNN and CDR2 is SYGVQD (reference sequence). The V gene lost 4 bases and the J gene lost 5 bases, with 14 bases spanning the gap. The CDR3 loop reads CASSVPGVFTGELFF. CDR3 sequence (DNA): TGCGCCAGCAGTGTACCGGGAGTATTTACCGGGGAGCTGTTTTTT.

The CDR3 is CASSGGQGVNEQFF. DNA for the CDR3: TGTGCCAGTAGTGGGGGACAGGGGGTCAATGAGCAGTTCTTC. This rearrangement joins TRBV19 to TRBJ2-1; 11 nucleotides align to TRBD1. This CDR3 contains 14 residues. V was pared by 5 bases and J by 6 bases, with 3 bases of the junction left unmatched. Germline loops: CDR1 LNHDA, CDR2 SQIVND (reference sequence).

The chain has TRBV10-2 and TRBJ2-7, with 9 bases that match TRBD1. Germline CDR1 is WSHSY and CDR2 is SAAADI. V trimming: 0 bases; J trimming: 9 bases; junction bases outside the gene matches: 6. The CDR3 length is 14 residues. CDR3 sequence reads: CASSESEGTGRQYV. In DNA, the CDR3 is TGCGCCAGCAGTGAGTCTGAGGGGACAGGGCGGCAGTACGTC.

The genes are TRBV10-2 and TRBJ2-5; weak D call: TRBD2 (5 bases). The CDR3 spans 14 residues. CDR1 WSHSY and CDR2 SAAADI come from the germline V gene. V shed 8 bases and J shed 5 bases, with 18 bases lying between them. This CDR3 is CASRWGSPGETQYF. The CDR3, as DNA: TGCGCCAGCCGCTGGGGTTCCCCGGGGGAGACCCAGTACTTC.

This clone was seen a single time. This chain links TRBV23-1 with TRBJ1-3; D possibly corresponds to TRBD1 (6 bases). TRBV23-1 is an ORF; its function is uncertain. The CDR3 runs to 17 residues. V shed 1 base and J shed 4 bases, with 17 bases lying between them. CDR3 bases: TGCGCCAGCAGTCAATGCTTGCAGGGGCTAGCCGGAAACACCATATATTTT. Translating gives CASSQCLQGLAGNTIYF.

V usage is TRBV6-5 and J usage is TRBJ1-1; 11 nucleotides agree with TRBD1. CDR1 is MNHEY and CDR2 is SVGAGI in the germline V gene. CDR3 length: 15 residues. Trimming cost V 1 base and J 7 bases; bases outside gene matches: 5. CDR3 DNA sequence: TGTGCCAGCAGTTACTGGACAGGGGGCTTTGGTGAAGCTTTCTTT. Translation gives CASSYWTGGFGEAFF.

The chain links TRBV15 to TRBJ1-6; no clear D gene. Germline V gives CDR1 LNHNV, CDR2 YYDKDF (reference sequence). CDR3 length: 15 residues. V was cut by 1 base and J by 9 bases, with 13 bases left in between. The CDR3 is CATSRAPTEGSPLHF. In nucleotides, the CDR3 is TGTGCCACCAGCAGAGCCCCAACGGAGGGTTCACCCCTCCACTTT.

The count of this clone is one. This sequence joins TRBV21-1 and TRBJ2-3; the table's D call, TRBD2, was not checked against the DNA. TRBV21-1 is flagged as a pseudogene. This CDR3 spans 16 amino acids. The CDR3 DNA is TGTGCCAGCAGCAAAGCGGAGCGGGAGGGCACAGATACGCAGTATTTT. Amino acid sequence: CASSKAEREGTDTQYF.

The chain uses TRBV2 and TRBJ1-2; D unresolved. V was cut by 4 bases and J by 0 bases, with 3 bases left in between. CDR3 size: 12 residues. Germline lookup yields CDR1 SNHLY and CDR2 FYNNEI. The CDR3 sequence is CASSVTNYGYTF. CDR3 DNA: TGTGCCAGCAGTGTAACTAACTATGGCTACACCTTC.

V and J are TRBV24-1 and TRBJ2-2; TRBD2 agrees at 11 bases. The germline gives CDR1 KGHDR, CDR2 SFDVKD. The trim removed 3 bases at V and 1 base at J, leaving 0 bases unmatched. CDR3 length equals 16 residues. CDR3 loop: CATSDLAGGNTGELFF. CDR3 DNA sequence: TGTGCCACCAGTGATCTAGCGGGAGGGAACACCGGGGAGCTGTTTTTT.

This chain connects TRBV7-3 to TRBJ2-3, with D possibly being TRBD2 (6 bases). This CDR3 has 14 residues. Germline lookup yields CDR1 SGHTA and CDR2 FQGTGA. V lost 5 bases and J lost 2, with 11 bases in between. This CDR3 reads CASSEPGDTDTQYF. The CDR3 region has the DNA TGTGCCAGCAGCGAACCGGGGGACACAGATACGCAGTATTTT.

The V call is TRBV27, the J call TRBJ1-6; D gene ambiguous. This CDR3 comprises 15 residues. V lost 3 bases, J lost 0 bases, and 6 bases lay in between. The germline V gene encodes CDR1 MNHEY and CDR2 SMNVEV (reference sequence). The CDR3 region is CASSFGSSYNSPLHF. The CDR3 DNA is TGTGCCAGCAGTTTCGGGAGCTCCTATAATTCACCCCTCCACTTT.

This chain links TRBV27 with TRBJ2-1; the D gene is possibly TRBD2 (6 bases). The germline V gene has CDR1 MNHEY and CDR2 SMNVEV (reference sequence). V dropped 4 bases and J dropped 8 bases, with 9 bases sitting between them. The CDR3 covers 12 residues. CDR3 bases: TGTGCCAGCAGTTGGGGGGTTGATGAGCAGTTCTTC. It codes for CASSWGVDEQFF.

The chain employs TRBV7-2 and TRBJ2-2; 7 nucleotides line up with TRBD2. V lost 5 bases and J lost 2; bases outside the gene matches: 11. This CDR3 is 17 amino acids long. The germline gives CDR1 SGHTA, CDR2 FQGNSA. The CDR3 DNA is TGTGCCAGCAGCATGAACCGTCTAGCGGTAAACACCGGGGAGCTGTTTTTT. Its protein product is CASSMNRLAVNTGELFF.

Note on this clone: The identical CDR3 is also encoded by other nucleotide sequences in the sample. For the CDR3, the DNA is TGTGCCAGCAGCTTCTCCAATCAGCCCCAGCATTTT. Translated, it gives CASSFSNQPQHF. The chain employs TRBV7-9 and TRBJ1-5; D not certain. With 3 bases removed from V and 3 bases from J, the gap between germline ends came to 3 bases. The CDR3 runs to 12 residues. The V gene's germline CDR1 is SEHNR and CDR2 FQNEAQ (reference sequence).

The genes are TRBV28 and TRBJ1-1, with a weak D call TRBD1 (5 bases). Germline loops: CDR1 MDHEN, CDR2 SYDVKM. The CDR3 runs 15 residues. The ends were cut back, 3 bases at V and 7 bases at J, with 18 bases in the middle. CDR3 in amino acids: CASSFPGGSRDEAFF. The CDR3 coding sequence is TGTGCCAGCAGTTTCCCCGGGGGGTCCCGTGATGAAGCTTTCTTT.

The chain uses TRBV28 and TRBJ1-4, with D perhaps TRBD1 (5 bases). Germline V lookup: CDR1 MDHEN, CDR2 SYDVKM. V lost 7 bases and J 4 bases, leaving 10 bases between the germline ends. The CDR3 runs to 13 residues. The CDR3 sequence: CASNGGGNEKLFF. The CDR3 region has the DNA TGTGCCAGCAACGGGGGGGGTAATGAAAAACTGTTTTTT.

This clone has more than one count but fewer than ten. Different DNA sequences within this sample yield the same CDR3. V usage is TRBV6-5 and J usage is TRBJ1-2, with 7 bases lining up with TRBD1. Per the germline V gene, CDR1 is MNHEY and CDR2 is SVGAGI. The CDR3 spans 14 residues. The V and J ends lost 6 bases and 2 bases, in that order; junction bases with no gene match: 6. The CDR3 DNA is TGTGCCAGCAGACCCGGGACAGCGAACTATGGCTACACCTTC. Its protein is CASRPGTANYGYTF.

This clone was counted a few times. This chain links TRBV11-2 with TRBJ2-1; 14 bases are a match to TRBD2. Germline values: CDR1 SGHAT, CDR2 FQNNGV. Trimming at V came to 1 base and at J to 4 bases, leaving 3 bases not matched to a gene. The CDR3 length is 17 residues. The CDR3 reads CASSLARTSGRYNEQFF. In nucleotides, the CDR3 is TGTGCCAGCAGCTTAGCGAGGACTAGCGGGAGGTACAATGAGCAGTTCTTC.

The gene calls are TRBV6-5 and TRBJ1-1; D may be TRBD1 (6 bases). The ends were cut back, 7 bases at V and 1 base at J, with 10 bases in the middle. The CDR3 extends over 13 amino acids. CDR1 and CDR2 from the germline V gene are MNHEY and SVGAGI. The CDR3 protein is CASIQGRNTEAFF. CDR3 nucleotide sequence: TGTGCCAGCATCCAGGGGAGGAACACTGAAGCTTTCTTT.

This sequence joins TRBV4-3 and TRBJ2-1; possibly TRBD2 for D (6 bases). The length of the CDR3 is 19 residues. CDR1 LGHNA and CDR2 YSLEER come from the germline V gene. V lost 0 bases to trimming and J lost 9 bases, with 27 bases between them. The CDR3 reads CASSQDGPSGIGSDSEQFF. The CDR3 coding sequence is TGCGCCAGCAGCCAAGATGGTCCTTCGGGCATCGGGAGTGACTCTGAGCAGTTCTTC.

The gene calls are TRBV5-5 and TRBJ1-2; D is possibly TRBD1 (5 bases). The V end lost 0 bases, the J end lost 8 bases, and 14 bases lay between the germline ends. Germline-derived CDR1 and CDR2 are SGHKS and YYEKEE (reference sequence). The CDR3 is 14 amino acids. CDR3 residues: CASSLARGTEGYTF. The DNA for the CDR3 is TGTGCCAGCAGCTTGGCCCGGGGGACTGAGGGCTACACCTTC.

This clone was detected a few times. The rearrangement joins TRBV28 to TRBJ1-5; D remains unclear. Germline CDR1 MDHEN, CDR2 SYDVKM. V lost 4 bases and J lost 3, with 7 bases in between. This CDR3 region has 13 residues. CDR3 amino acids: CASSSISNQPQHF. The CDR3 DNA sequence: TGTGCCAGCAGTTCCATTTCCAATCAGCCCCAGCATTTT.

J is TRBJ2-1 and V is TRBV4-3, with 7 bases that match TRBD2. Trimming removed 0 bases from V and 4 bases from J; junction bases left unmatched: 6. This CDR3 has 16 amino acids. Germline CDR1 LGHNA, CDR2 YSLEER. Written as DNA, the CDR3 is TGCGCCAGCAGCCAAGACCGCCCTAGCGGTTACAATGAGCAGTTCTTC. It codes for CASSQDRPSGYNEQFF.